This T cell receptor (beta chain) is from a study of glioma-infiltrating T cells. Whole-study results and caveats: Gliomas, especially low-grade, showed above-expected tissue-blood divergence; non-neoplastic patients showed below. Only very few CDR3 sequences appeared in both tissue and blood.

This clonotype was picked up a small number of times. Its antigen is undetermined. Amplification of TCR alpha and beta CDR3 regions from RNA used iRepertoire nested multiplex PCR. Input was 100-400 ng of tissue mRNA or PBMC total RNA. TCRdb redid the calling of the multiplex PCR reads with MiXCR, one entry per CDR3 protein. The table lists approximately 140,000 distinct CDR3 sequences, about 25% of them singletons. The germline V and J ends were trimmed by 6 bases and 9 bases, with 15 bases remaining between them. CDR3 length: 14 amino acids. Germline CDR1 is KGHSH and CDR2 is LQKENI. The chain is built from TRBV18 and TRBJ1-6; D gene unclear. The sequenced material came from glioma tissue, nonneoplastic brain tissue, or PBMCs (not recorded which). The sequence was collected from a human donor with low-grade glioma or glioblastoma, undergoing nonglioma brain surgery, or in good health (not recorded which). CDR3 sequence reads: CASSPALNPSPLHF. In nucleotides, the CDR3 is TGTGCCAGCTCGCCAGCTCTAAATCCTTCACCCCTCCACTTT.